This is a list of T cell receptor beta chains from one sample in a study of blood T cell repertoires in COVID-19. Repertoires were generated with immunoSEQ multiplex PCR, while TCRdb's copy carries only in-frame clones and drops some. Here the sample spans some 150,000 clones, approximately 85% being singletons. The material sequenced was peripheral blood. Receptor source: a man between 50 and 59 years old with acute or convalescent COVID-19. CDR3s include the opening cysteine and the closing phenylalanine or tryptophan. The D gene is left open where the match is weak. Not every row has a clone size; where given, it reads once, few, many or a size class.

clone_size j_call v_call d_call cdr3_nt cdr3_aa
NA TRBJ2-3 TRBV2 TRBD2 TGTGCCAGCATACTAGCGGGATTTACGCAGTATTTT CASILAGFTQYF
NA TRBJ2-7 TRBV2 NA TGTGCCAGCAGTGAACGCGATTACGAGCAGTACTTC CASSERDYEQYF
NA TRBJ1-1 TRBV6-6 NA TGTGCCAGCAGTTTGGACATGTTGAACACTGAAGCTTTCTTT CASSLDMLNTEAFF
few TRBJ2-7 TRBV2 TRBD1 TGTGCCAGCAGGCCCGACAGGGAAGGGGAGCAGTACTTC CASRPDREGEQYF
NA TRBJ1-2 TRBV3-1/TRBV3-2 TRBD1 TGTGCCAGCAGCCAAGTGACAGGGGATGTTGGCTACACCTTC CASSQVTGDVGYTF
NA TRBJ2-3 TRBV5-8 NA TGTGCCAGCAGCTTGATTTCTAGTCCCGGCACAGATACGCAGTATTTT CASSLISSPGTDTQYF
NA TRBJ2-2 TRBV6-6 TRBD1 TGTGCCAGCAGTTGGGGACAGGGCGGCACCGGGGAGCTGTTTTTT CASSWGQGGTGELFF
NA TRBJ2-3 TRBV24-1 NA TGTGCCACCAGTGATTCCACTAGCACAGATACGCAGTATTTT CATSDSTSTDTQYF
NA TRBJ2-1 TRBV19 TRBD1 TGTGCCAGTAGCGAGGCGGGACAGGGTACCTATGAGCAGTTCTTC CASSEAGQGTYEQFF
NA TRBJ1-1 TRBV27 NA TGTGCCAGCAGTTTATCGCAGAGCGGGACTGAAGCTTTCTTT CASSLSQSGTEAFF
NA TRBJ1-4 TRBV21-1 NA TGTGCCAGCAAAGCATGGGCCGATGGATATGAAAAACTGTTTTTT CASKAWADGYEKLFF
few TRBJ1-3 TRBV6-5 TRBD1 TGTGCCAGCAGTCCCAGGGGGCTTGGAAACACCATATATTTT CASSPRGLGNTIYF
NA TRBJ2-1 TRBV11-2 NA TGTGCCAGCAGCTTAGTTGGGGGCCAAACCTATCAGTGGCAGTTCTTC CASSLVGGQTYQWQFF
NA TRBJ1-5 TRBV12-3/TRBV12-4 NA TGTGCCAGCAGGCTAGGGAGCGGTCAGCCCCAGCATTTT CASRLGSGQPQHF
NA TRBJ1-4 TRBV23-1 TRBD1 TGCGCCAGCGGGATACAGGGGGTTGGTGAAAAACTGTTTTTT CASGIQGVGEKLFF
NA TRBJ1-2 TRBV11-2 TRBD1 TGTGCCAGCAGCCCGACAGGGGATTATGGCTACACCTTC CASSPTGDYGYTF